Sequencing of this T cell receptor beta chain was carried out in a study of cytomegalovirus exposure and HLA in healthy donors. The CDR3 sequence is 15 residues long. Deletions cut 8 bases from V and 7 bases from J, with 18 bases between. Germline CDR1 and CDR2: MNHNS and SASEGT. Study-level points and caveats: Reportedly, diagnosis of cytomegalovirus status by the classifier showed high specificity and sensitivity. Researchers counted 180 or so TCR beta chains as cytomegalovirus-associated. The TCR clusters that emerged in the first cohort tended, a later analysis found, to co-occur in the 110 or so validation repertoires.

While the first cohort had some 700 subjects, the donors belonged to the separate validation cohort of about 130 subjects. Method: immunoSEQ multiplex PCR; TCRdb's copy keeps in-frame clones and lacks some. The repertoire holds about 180,000 clones, with just under 90% as singletons. Turning to this clone: What it binds is unknown.

The receptor was derived from a woman in her twenties or thirties in good health and CMV-seronegative. Source material: PBMCs. V usage is TRBV6-1 and J usage is TRBJ1-6; D uncertain. The CDR3 DNA follows: TGTGCCAGCCGGACGGCCCCGGGGAGCAATTCACCCCTCCACTTT. The encoded protein is CASRTAPGSNSPLHF.